These 18 T cell receptor beta chains were sequenced from one sample in a study of blood T cell repertoires in COVID-19. TCRdb's copy holds only in-frame clones and misses some; the assay was immunoSEQ multiplex PCR. This sample yields 55,000 to 70,000 clones, of which roughly 84% are seen a single time; approximately 10% belongs to the top ten. The sequenced sample was peripheral blood. The receptor set was obtained from a woman between 18 and 30 years old with acute or convalescent COVID-19.

This clone was found once. The gene calls are TRBV10-3 and TRBJ2-7; D unresolved. Germline values: CDR1 ENHRY, CDR2 SYGVKD. The CDR3 is 14 amino acids. V shed 3 bases and J shed 3 bases, with 12 bases lying between them. This chain's CDR3 is CAISEEETNYEQYF. Written as DNA, the CDR3 is TGTGCCATCAGTGAAGAGGAGACGAACTACGAGCAGTACTTC.

V and J are TRBV12-3 or TRBV12-4 and TRBJ2-7, with 8 bases fitting TRBD1. The ends lost 4 bases at V and 4 bases at J; junction bases unmatched: 3. The CDR3 spans 13 residues. In nucleotides, the CDR3 is TGTGCCAGCAGTTGGACAGGGACTTACGAGCAGTACTTC. Encoded protein: CASSWTGTYEQYF.

The genes are TRBV2 and TRBJ2-5; tentative D call: TRBD2 (5 bases). The CDR3 contains 14 residues. The germline V gene has CDR1 SNHLY and CDR2 FYNNEI. The ends were cut back, 2 bases at V and 2 bases at J, with 9 bases in the middle. In DNA, the CDR3 is TGTGCCAGCAGTGAACTTACTAGGCAAGAGACCCAGTACTTC. Translating gives CASSELTRQETQYF.

The chain has TRBV23-1 and TRBJ2-5, with D perhaps TRBD1 (6 bases). TRBV23-1 is an ORF for which the function is uncertain. There are 13 residues in the CDR3. The V gene lost 1 base and the J gene lost 5 bases, with 8 bases spanning the gap. The CDR3 DNA follows: TGCGCCAGCAGTCAATTTGGGGGCGAGACCCAGTACTTC. Amino acid sequence: CASSQFGGETQYF.

V is TRBV6-5 and J is TRBJ2-1; D unclear. The V and J ends lost 0 bases and 3 bases respectively, with 3 bases between them. CDR1 MNHEY and CDR2 SVGAGI come from the germline V gene. The CDR3 contains 13 residues. The CDR3 spells CASSYSSYNEQFF. The CDR3 coding sequence is TGTGCCAGCAGTTACTCTAGCTACAATGAGCAGTTCTTC.

This clone has only one observation. The V gene is TRBV18, the J gene TRBJ2-7; maybe TRBD1 (5 bases). Trimming left V 3 bases short and J 6 bases short, with 18 bases between. There are 15 residues in the CDR3. Germline lookup yields CDR1 KGHSH and CDR2 LQKENI. CDR3 region: CASSPAGGRVAEQYF. The CDR3 DNA sequence: TGTGCCAGCTCACCCGCCGGTGGCAGGGTAGCCGAGCAGTACTTC.

V usage is TRBV19 and J usage is TRBJ2-2, with D possibly being TRBD1 (6 bases). The ends were cut back, 0 bases at V and 3 bases at J, with 14 bases in the middle. The CDR3 is 17 amino acids. CDR1 and CDR2 from the germline V gene are LNHDA and SQIVND (reference sequence). CDR3 protein: CASSIDRAEGDTGELFF. CDR3 nucleotides: TGTGCCAGTAGTATAGACCGGGCAGAGGGGGACACCGGGGAGCTGTTTTTT.

The chain carries TRBV6-5 and TRBJ1-1, with 9 bases aligning to TRBD1. The V segment lost 7 bases and the J segment 8 bases; nucleotides outside the gene matches: 11. The CDR3 covers 14 residues. The V gene's germline CDR1 is MNHEY and CDR2 SVGAGI. The CDR3 loop is CASNPGQGFPEAFF. CDR3 DNA sequence: TGTGCCAGCAACCCGGGACAGGGATTCCCAGAAGCTTTCTTT.

The DNA for the CDR3 is TGTGCCAGCAGCTTTGGCGACAGAGTCCCCTACGAGCAGTACTTC. Protein: CASSFGDRVPYEQYF. The chain uses TRBV7-9 and TRBJ2-7; possible D gene TRBD1, 5 bases. The V end was cut by 3 bases, the J end by 2 bases, with 14 bases between. The CDR3 runs to 15 residues. Per the germline V gene, CDR1 is SEHNR and CDR2 is FQNEAQ (reference sequence).

The chain recombines TRBV11-2 with TRBJ1-1, with TRBD1 identical over 8 bases. The V gene end was trimmed by 1 base and the J gene end by 5 bases; junction bases not matched to a gene: 9. CDR3 size: 16 residues. Looked up from germline, CDR1 is SGHAT and CDR2 is FQNNGV. CDR3 sequence (DNA): TGTGCCAGCAGCTTAGCCTGGGGACAGGAGGGGACTGAAGCTTTCTTT. Amino acids: CASSLAWGQEGTEAFF.

The J gene is TRBJ1-5, the V gene TRBV6-1; unclear D gene. Trimming took 2 bases from V and 4 from J, leaving 9 bases between them. Germline lookup yields CDR1 MNHNS and CDR2 SASEGT. There are 14 residues in the CDR3. The CDR3 DNA sequence: TGTGCCAGCAGTGAAATGTCGGGTAATCAGCCCCAGCATTTT. Translating it yields CASSEMSGNQPQHF.

The genes are TRBV27 and TRBJ2-7, with D possibly TRBD2 on 6 matching bases. The CDR3 is made up of 16 amino acids. Germline V gives CDR1 MNHEY, CDR2 SMNVEV (reference sequence). V lost 3 bases and J lost 0, with 15 bases in between. The CDR3 is CASSLRGGYNSYEQYF. The CDR3 nucleotides read TGTGCCAGCAGTTTGCGGGGCGGCTATAACTCCTACGAGCAGTACTTC.

The chain uses TRBV10-3 and TRBJ2-3, with TRBD2 identical over 8 bases. The ends lost 3 bases at V and 1 base at J; junction bases unmatched: 3. The germline gives CDR1 ENHRY, CDR2 SYGVKD. CDR3 length equals 15 residues. In nucleotides, the CDR3 is TGTGCCATCAGTGACGGGGGGGATGGCACAGATACGCAGTATTTT. Protein product: CAISDGGDGTDTQYF.

The V and J genes are TRBV6-5 and TRBJ2-7; TRBD1 aligns across 9 bases. Germline V gives CDR1 MNHEY, CDR2 SVGAGI. The CDR3 has 14 amino acids. V trimming: 6 bases; J trimming: 4 bases; junction bases outside the gene matches: 7. CDR3 nucleotides: TGTGCCAGCAGATCAGACAGGGGGGGATACGAGCAGTACTTC. Amino acid sequence: CASRSDRGGYEQYF.

The rearrangement joins TRBV15 to TRBJ1-1; TRBD1 agrees at 8 bases. The germline V gene encodes CDR1 LNHNV and CDR2 YYDKDF (reference sequence). V gave up 4 bases and J gave up 4 bases; unmatched junction bases: 14. The CDR3 runs 17 residues. CDR3 in DNA: TGTGCCACCAGCACTTACTTCGGGGGCGACAGGGGCACTGAAGCTTTCTTT. Protein sequence: CATSTYFGGDRGTEAFF.

The chain couples TRBV6-5 to TRBJ2-7, with 10 bases that match TRBD2. Germline CDR1 MNHEY, CDR2 SVGAGI. This CDR3 is 14 amino acids long. The trim removed 7 bases at V and 9 bases at J, leaving 12 bases unmatched. CDR3 nucleotide sequence: TGTGCCAGCACTGGGACTAGCGCACTTATCGGGCAGTACTTC. Translation: CASTGTSALIGQYF.

This sequence joins TRBV21-1 and TRBJ2-7; the D call TRBD1 from the table was never checked on the DNA. TRBV21-1 is a recognized pseudogene. The CDR3 has 19 amino acids. In DNA, the CDR3 is TGTGCCAGCAACTCAGGACAGGAACCCACTAAACCCCGTTTCTACGAGCAGTACTTC. It encodes CASNSGQEPTKPRFYEQYF.

The chain uses TRBV6-2 or TRBV6-3 and TRBJ1-5; 8 bases agree with TRBD1. Per germline, CDR1 MNHEY and CDR2 SVGEGT. Trimming at V came to 5 bases and at J to 6 bases, leaving 3 bases not matched to a gene. CDR3 length equals 13 residues. The CDR3 sequence: CASSQTGVQPQHF. The DNA of the CDR3 is TGTGCCAGCAGTCAGACAGGGGTTCAGCCCCAGCATTTT.